This T cell receptor (beta chain) was sequenced in a study of OX40 agonist ivuxolimab in advanced cancers. About the research overall: Ivuxolimab was delivered to patients intravenously every 2 weeks at doses spanning 0.01 to 10 mg/kg. Hepatocellular carcinoma, melanoma, renal cell or head and neck cancer was diagnosed in the dose-escalation patients. Eligibility admitted prior anti-PD-1, anti-PD-L1 or anti-CTLA-4 therapy; 40% to 50% had some.

Comments on this clone: The sample carries other DNA sequences with the same CDR3.

Clones were read by immunoSEQ multiplex PCR, and TCRdb kept only the in-frame ones, dropping some. The sample consists of over 100,000 clones, under 95% of them appearing once. Unmatched junction bases numbered 6, after V lost 6 bases and J lost 5 bases. CDR3 size: 13 residues. The germline gives CDR1 MNHEY, CDR2 SMNVEV (reference sequence). Blood sampling was done at baseline, cycle 4 day 1, and cycle 7 day 1. The sequencing used CD4+ or CD8+ T cells sorted from blood, collected in a trial of the OX40 agonist ivuxolimab. The chain uses TRBV27 and TRBJ1-1, with 7 bases lining up with TRBD1. The source of this sequence is an adult with an advanced solid tumor such as melanoma, head and neck, liver or kidney cancer. CDR3 residues: CASSRQGRTEAFF. The DNA for the CDR3 is TGTGCCAGCAGCCGACAGGGTCGGACTGAAGCTTTCTTT.